This T cell receptor beta chain comes out of a study of blood T cell repertoires in COVID-19. Study overall: The study drew acute and convalescent COVID-19 samples from the United States, Italy and Spain. In each case, the material was cDNA or gDNA derived from T cells, B-cell-depleted T cells, or PBMCs.

The V gene's germline CDR1 is MNHEY and CDR2 SMNVEV (reference sequence). The CDR3 has 14 residues. The germline V and J ends were trimmed by 8 bases and 2 bases, with 16 bases remaining between them. Original methodology: It was from reference gene primer amplification that nucleated cell counts were estimated. Method: immunoSEQ multiplex PCR; TCRdb's copy keeps in-frame clones and lacks some. The V and J calls and clone size are taken from that table; D and trimming were inferred from the DNA. This sample yields about 150,000 clones, of which 88% are seen a single time; more than 2% belongs to the top ten.

Sequencing was carried out using peripheral blood. The sequence derives from a man over 45 who had recovered from COVID-19. This sequence joins TRBV27 and TRBJ2-7; no clear D gene. The CDR3 reads CASAYYSNPYEQYF. DNA of the CDR3: TGTGCCAGCGCCTATTATAGCAACCCCTACGAGCAGTACTTC.